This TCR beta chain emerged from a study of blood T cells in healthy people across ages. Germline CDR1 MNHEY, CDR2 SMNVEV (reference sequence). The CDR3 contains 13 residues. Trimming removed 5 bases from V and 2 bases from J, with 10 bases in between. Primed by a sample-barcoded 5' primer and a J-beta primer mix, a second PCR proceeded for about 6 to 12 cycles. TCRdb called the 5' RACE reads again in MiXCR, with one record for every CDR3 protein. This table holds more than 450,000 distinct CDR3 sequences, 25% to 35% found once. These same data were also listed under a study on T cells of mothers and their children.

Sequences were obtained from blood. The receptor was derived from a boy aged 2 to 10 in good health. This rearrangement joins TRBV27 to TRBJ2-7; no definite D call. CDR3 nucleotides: TGTGCCAGCAGTCTGGGAAAAGCCTACGAGCAGTACTTC. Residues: CASSLGKAYEQYF.